Shown below are 21 T cell receptor beta chains from a single sample sequenced in a study of T cell repertoires in cytomegalovirus infection. Their specific antigens are unknown. TCRdb re-derived calls from the reads in MiXCR, one entry per CDR3 protein. The sample carries about 890,000 distinct CDR3 sequences, approximately 32% recorded once. Specimen: cultured CD8+ T cells from PBMCs, collected from culture after CMV antigen stimulation. The source is a human donor in good health (CMV status not recorded). Some clones in this sample may be carry-over from other donors' samples.

The chain joins TRBV7-2 to TRBJ1-5, with a tentative D call TRBD1 (5 bases). V was shortened by 1 base and J by 0 bases, with 7 bases between the two germline ends. The CDR3 contains 15 residues. Germline V gene sequence: CDR1 SGHTA, CDR2 FQGNSA. CDR3 amino acids: CASSLDRLSNQPQHF. The CDR3 nucleotides read TGTGCCAGCAGCTTAGACAGGCTTAGCAATCAGCCCCAGCATTTT.

This clonotype has a count of ten or more. V is TRBV6-1 and J is TRBJ2-3, with 13 bases identical to TRBD2. Unmatched junction bases numbered 7, after V lost 6 bases and J lost 7 bases. CDR3 length: 15 residues. Germline V gives CDR1 MNHNS, CDR2 SASEGT. The CDR3, as DNA: TGTGCCAGCAGAAATGGGACTAGCGGGGCGTATACGCAGTATTTT. Amino acid sequence: CASRNGTSGAYTQYF.

This clonotype was recorded only once. This chain uses TRBV2 with TRBJ1-2; D is uncertain. The V end lost 6 bases, the J end lost 8 bases, and 16 bases lay between the germline ends. Germline V gene lookup returns CDR1 SNHLY and CDR2 FYNNEI. There are 13 residues in the CDR3. The CDR3 region is CASRSKLTGGYTF. CDR3 nucleotides: TGTGCCAGCAGGTCCAAGCTCACTGGGGGCTACACCTTC.

This sequence joins TRBV13 and TRBJ2-7, with a tentative D call TRBD2 (6 bases). With 4 bases removed from V and 7 bases from J, the gap between germline ends came to 14 bases. The CDR3 totals 13 residues. The germline gives CDR1 PRHDT, CDR2 FYEKMQ (reference sequence). The CDR3 sequence: CASSYRGNGEQYF. The DNA of the CDR3 is TGTGCCAGCAGCTATCGGGGGAATGGTGAGCAGTACTTC. The whole variable domain, remainder taken from reference TRBV13 and TRBJ2-7, is AAGVIQSPRHLIKEKRETATLKCYPIPRHDTVYWYQQGPGQDPQFLISFYEKMQSDKGSIPDRFSAQQFSDYHSELNMSSLELGDSALYFCASSYRGNGEQYFGPGTRLTVT.

The chain couples TRBV24-1 to TRBJ2-7; tentative D call: TRBD1 (6 bases). The CDR3 consists of 20 residues. The V and J ends lost 1 base and 5 bases respectively, with 29 bases between them. Germline CDR1 reads KGHDR; CDR2 reads SFDVKD. The CDR3 loop reads CATSDLSPPPGTTGSNEQYF. In DNA form, the CDR3 reads TGTGCCACCAGTGATTTATCGCCCCCCCCAGGAACGACAGGATCTAACGAGCAGTACTTC.

This clonotype appeared a few times. This rearrangement joins TRBV6-1 to TRBJ2-1; 9 bases line up with TRBD2. Trimming took 6 bases from V and 8 from J; bases not matched to a gene: 14. The germline gives CDR1 MNHNS, CDR2 SASEGT. This CDR3 has 16 residues. The CDR3 DNA follows: TGTGCCAGCAGCCCAACCGGGACTAGCAACCGCTATGAGCAGTTCTTC. Translated: CASSPTGTSNRYEQFF.

The V gene is TRBV4-1, the J gene TRBJ2-2; a possible D gene is TRBD1 (6 bases). The CDR3 sequence is 16 residues long. Germline V gives CDR1 MGHRA, CDR2 YSYEKL. V was pared by 0 bases and J by 4 bases, with 12 bases between. DNA of the CDR3: TGCGCCAGCAGCCAAGATCAGGGGATGAGCACCGGGGAGCTGTTTTTT. It encodes CASSQDQGMSTGELFF.

Worth noting for this clonotype: One end of the junction varies from germline; a read error may be responsible. The chain employs TRBV7-7 and TRBJ2-7, with D uncertain. Germline assignment: CDR1 SSHAT and CDR2 FNYEAQ (reference sequence). This CDR3 comprises 13 residues. The CDR3: CASSLAEDYEQYF. The CDR3 nucleotides are TGTGCTAGCAGCTTAGCAGAGGACTACGAGCAGTACTTC.

At least ten counts were recorded for this clonotype. The genes are TRBV7-9 and TRBJ2-7; D unresolved. Germline V gene lookup returns CDR1 SEHNR and CDR2 FQNEAQ (reference sequence). The CDR3 is made up of 12 amino acids. The V end lost 0 bases, the J end lost 6 bases, and 6 bases lay between the germline ends. CDR3: CASSLAGPEQYF. In DNA, the CDR3 is TGTGCCAGCAGCTTAGCCGGCCCCGAGCAGTACTTC. The variable domain in full, with the rest retrieved from reference TRBV7-9 and TRBJ2-7, is DTGVSQNPRHKITKRGQNVTFRCDPISEHNRLYWYRQTLGQGPEFLTYFQNEAQLEKSRLLSDRFSAERPKGSFSTLEIQRTEQGDSAMYLCASSLAGPEQYFGPGTRLTVT.

This clonotype was seen at least ten times. V gene TRBV7-8 combines with J gene TRBJ2-5, with D perhaps TRBD2 (5 bases). Looked up from germline, CDR1 is SGHVS and CDR2 is FQNEAQ. Trimming pared 2 bases from V and 5 bases from J, leaving 12 bases between. This CDR3 is built from 14 residues. In DNA form, the CDR3 reads TGTGCCAGCAGCTTAAAAGCGAGGGTGGAGACCCAGTACTTC. Translating gives CASSLKARVETQYF. Full variable domain (remainder filled in from reference TRBV7-8 and TRBJ2-5): GAGVSQSPRYKVAKRGQDVALRCDPISGHVSLFWYQQALGQGPEFLTYFQNEAQLDKSGLPSDRFFAERPEGSVSTLKIQRTQQEDSAVYLCASSLKARVETQYFGPGTRLLVL.

The CDR3 loop reads CASSSQQGYSTDTQYF. CDR3 DNA sequence: TGTGCCAGTAGTTCTCAACAGGGGTATAGCACAGATACGCAGTATTTT. V and J are TRBV19 and TRBJ2-3; TRBD1 matches 7 bases. Germline V CDR1 and CDR2: LNHDA, SQIVND (reference sequence). Trimming at V came to 5 bases and at J to 0 bases, leaving 8 bases not matched to a gene. The CDR3 is 16 residues long. The full variable domain, with the rest looked up from reference TRBV19 and TRBJ2-3, is DGGITQSPKYLFRKEGQNVTLSCEQNLNHDAMYWYRQDPGQGLRLIYYSQIVNDFQKGDIAEGYSVSREKKESFPLTVTSAQKNPTAFYLCASSSQQGYSTDTQYFGPGTRLTVL.

This sequence joins TRBV29-1 and TRBJ2-3; the D gene is possibly TRBD1 (7 bases). Trimming stripped 1 base from V and 2 bases from J, with 22 bases between. This CDR3 is built from 18 residues. Germline V gives CDR1 SQVTM, CDR2 ANQGSEA. The CDR3 is CSVEGVWVGGQNTDTQYF. CDR3 nucleotide sequence: TGCAGCGTTGAAGGGGTGTGGGTGGGGGGACAGAACACAGATACGCAGTATTTT.

J is TRBJ1-6 and V is TRBV20-1; D is uncertain. Germline CDR1 reads DFQATT; CDR2 reads SNEGSKA (reference sequence). This CDR3 contains 16 residues. V shed 2 bases and J shed 6 bases, with 17 bases lying between them. CDR3 amino acids: CSARPPPGEPNSPLHF. The CDR3 DNA reads TGCAGTGCTAGACCCCCACCGGGCGAACCTAATTCACCCCTCCACTTT.

This clonotype was detected a few times. The genes are TRBV9 and TRBJ2-7; 8 positions agree with TRBD1. Trimming cost V 4 bases and J 6 bases; bases outside gene matches: 9. The CDR3 consists of 14 residues. In germline, CDR1 is SGDLS, CDR2 YYNGEE. The CDR3 region has the DNA TGTGCCAGCAGCCGCTCCGACAGGGGACGCGAGCAGTACTTC. Translating gives CASSRSDRGREQYF.

CDR3 DNA: TGTGCCAGTAGTATAGATCAGGACTTTAGTTCACCCCTCCACTTT. Protein product: CASSIDQDFSSPLHF. The rearrangement uses TRBV19 and TRBJ1-6, with D hard to call. Deletions cut 0 bases from V and 9 bases from J, with 12 bases between. Germline assignment: CDR1 LNHDA and CDR2 SQIVND (reference sequence). The CDR3 contains 15 residues.

This clonotype turned up a few times. This chain uses TRBV12-3 or TRBV12-4 with TRBJ1-1; D is unresolved. The CDR3 is made up of 14 amino acids. Deletions cut 8 bases from V and 1 base from J, with 14 bases between. The CDR3 protein is CASCHGPGNTEAFF. Written as DNA, the CDR3 is TGTGCCAGCTGCCACGGGCCTGGGAACACTGAAGCTTTCTTT.

V is TRBV4-3 and J is TRBJ1-4, with 7 bases fitting TRBD1. Germline V gene data show CDR1 as LGHNA and CDR2 as YSLEER. J gave up 7 bases and V 3 bases, and 8 bases lay outside the gene matches. This CDR3 is built from 15 residues. This CDR3 is CASSHLRTGTEKLFF. The CDR3 region has the DNA TGCGCCAGCAGCCACCTAAGGACAGGCACTGAAAAACTGTTTTTT.

Notes on this clonotype: Germline and junction disagree at one end, which may indicate a read error. The rearrangement uses TRBV4-1 and TRBJ2-7; the match to TRBD1 covers 7 bases. The CDR3 spans 15 residues. The germline V gene encodes CDR1 MGHRA and CDR2 YSYEKL. The CDR3 DNA follows: TGTGCCAGCAGCCCCTTAATAGGGGGCACCTACGAGCAGTACTTC. Protein product: CASSPLIGGTYEQYF.

To note about this clonotype: A much more abundant neighbour one base away suggests this may be a read error. The rearrangement links TRBV7-8 to TRBJ1-2; the D is unclear. Germline CDR1 is SGHVS and CDR2 is FQNEAQ. There are 14 residues in the CDR3. The CDR3 spells CVSRDSGRHYGYTF. For the CDR3, the DNA is TGTGTCAGCAGAGATTCTGGTCGACACTATGGCTACACCTTC.

A note on this clonotype: An end of the junction does not agree with germline; a read error may underlie this. The chain is built from TRBV9 and TRBJ2-3; 9 nucleotides line up with TRBD2. The CDR3 has 17 amino acids. Germline V CDR1 and CDR2: SGDLS, YYNGEE. The CDR3 spells CASSVEGAGGLTDTQYF. The CDR3 DNA sequence: TGCGCCAGCAGCGTAGAGGGAGCGGGGGGCCTCACAGATACGCAGTATTTT.

V usage is TRBV6-8 and J usage is TRBJ2-5; D uncertain. The CDR3 is 13 residues long. Trimming cost V 6 bases and J 6 bases, with 14 bases left between them. Looked up from germline, CDR1 is MNHGY and CDR2 is SAAAGT. The CDR3 sequence is CASRKGFRKTQYF. As DNA, the CDR3 is TGTGCCAGCAGAAAGGGATTCCGGAAGACCCAGTACTTC.